This T cell receptor beta chain is drawn from a study of control samples from healthy donors and cancer patients. The method was immunoSEQ multiplex PCR; TCRdb's version includes in-frame clones alone and lacks a portion of them. The sample has some 120,000 clones; 88% are singletons. The sample comprised blood. This receptor was identified in a woman in her 70s in good health.

The CDR3 spells CASSQTPRGLNTEAFF. The CDR3 DNA is TGCGCCAGCAGCCAAACCCCACGTGGACTGAACACTGAAGCTTTCTTT. The J gene is TRBJ1-1, the V gene TRBV4-3; no reliable D call. Germline loops: CDR1 LGHNA, CDR2 YSLEER. The V end was cut by 2 bases, the J end by 0 bases, with 13 bases between. This CDR3 is built from 16 residues.